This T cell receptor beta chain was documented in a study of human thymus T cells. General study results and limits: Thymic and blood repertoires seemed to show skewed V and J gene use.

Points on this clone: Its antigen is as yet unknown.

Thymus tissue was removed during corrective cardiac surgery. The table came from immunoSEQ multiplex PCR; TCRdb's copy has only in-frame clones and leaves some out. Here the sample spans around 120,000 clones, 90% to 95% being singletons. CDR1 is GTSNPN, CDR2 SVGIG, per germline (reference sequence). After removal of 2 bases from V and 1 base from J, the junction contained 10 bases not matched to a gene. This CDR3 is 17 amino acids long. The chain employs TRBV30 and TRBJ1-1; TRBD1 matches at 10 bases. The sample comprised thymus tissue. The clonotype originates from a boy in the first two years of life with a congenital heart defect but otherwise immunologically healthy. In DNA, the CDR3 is TGTGCCTGGAGTATAATAGCCGGGACAGGGGAGAACACTGAAGCTTTCTTT. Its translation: CAWSIIAGTGENTEAFF. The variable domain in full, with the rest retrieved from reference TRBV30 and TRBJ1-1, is SQTIHQWPATLVQPVGSPLSLECTVEGTSNPNLYWYRQAAGRGLQLLFYSVGIGQISSEVPQNLSASRPQDRQFILSSKKLLLSDSGFYLCAWSIIAGTGENTEAFFGQGTRLTVV.